This section outlines one TCR beta chain sequence together with its context. This receptor's antigen is unknown. There are no base qualities to consult, and no much larger clone falls within one base. Whole blood was collected in K2EDTA tubes by collaborating institutions according to the institutions' own protocols. For TCRbeta analysis, collaborators shipped samples as frozen whole blood, isolated PBMCs, or DNA extracted from either of those sample types. This specimen comes from a study of blood T cell repertoires in COVID-19 (dated by TCRdb to 2019 to 2021). About the full investigation: Samples from collaborators originated in the United States, Italy and Spain and spanned both the acute and convalescent phases of COVID-19. The prospective study material was composed of cDNA or gDNA derived from T cells, B-cell-depleted T cells, or PBMCs. Subjects who had been exposed to COVID-19, were actively infected with it, or had recovered from it provided the deeply sampled blood TCRbeta repertoires that made up the dataset. A freely available public database, intended as a resource for researchers studying the immune response to SARS-CoV-2, is where the repertoires were released. The samples were drawn from the first 160 participants of the ongoing ImmuneRACE study and from 1,200 or so subjects provided by 6 global collaborators. Sample metadata almost always included a de-identified subject ID, COVID-19 status, age in years and sex. Where available, HLA class I and class II types were taken from metadata supplied by the sample provider and were not determined by assay-based typing. What the study reported, not specific to this receptor: The quantity of clinical and demographic metadata differed by source and by participant and was supplied without curation.

TCRbeta CDR3 regions were amplified from genomic DNA by means of the immunoSEQ Assay, a bias-controlled multiplex PCR. For the original study's pipeline: Nucleated cell counts per sample were estimated from amplification of reference gene primers within the assay. To quantify the absolute abundance of each unique TCRbeta CDR3 rearrangement, sequence reads were collapsed and filtered. Productive Simpson clonality was computed per sample as the square root of Simpson's diversity index over productive rearrangements. TCRdb mirrors the immuneACCESS table, restricted to in-frame sequences. Some clones are absent from its copies; in checked studies, under half trace to an unresolved V gene, and the reason for the others is unknown. V, J and clone size are taken as reported in that table, and D and trimming were inferred from the DNA itself. This sample is represented by 88,000 or so clones; approximately 85% of them were singletons. The ten largest clones take up under 4.5% of the sample.

Sequenced sample: peripheral blood. The sequence was obtained from a man between 60 and 75 years old with acute or convalescent COVID-19.

The encoded CDR3 is CASSLASGLVNEQFF. In nucleotides, the sequence is TGTGCCAGCAGCTTAGCGTCGGGGTTAGTCAATGAGCAGTTCTTC. The chain is made from TRBV11-1 and TRBJ2-1, and the D gene may be TRBD2, 5 bases matching. The germline ends are 12 bases apart after V is trimmed by 0 bases and J by 6 bases. From the cysteine up to the phenylalanine, the CDR3 has a length of 15 residues. The entry retains the CDR3 DNA only, 45 bases that are in frame from base 1. Based on the germline V gene (reference sequence), the CDR1 and CDR2 sequences are SGHAT and FQDESV. Beyond the CDR3, the reference TRBV11-1 and TRBJ2-1 genes provide the residues; the full variable domain reads: EAEVAQSPRYKITEKSQAVAFWCDPISGHATLYWYRQILGQGPELLVQFQDESVVDDSQLPKDRFSAERLKGVDSTLKIQPAELGDSAMYLCASSLASGLVNEQFFGPGTRLTVL.